This record covers a single TCR beta chain. Its matching antigen is unknown. This record belongs to a study of blood T cells in healthy people across ages. Overall study context: When template switching was applied, about one barcoded beta molecule was captured per two T cells. Whole-study results and caveats: Changes in expanded clonotypes were possibly confounded, as the CMV status of donors was unknown.

A second 7 to 11 cycle PCR used barcoded and J-beta primers. In TCRdb, the 5' RACE reads were re-called with MiXCR into one record per CDR3 protein. This repertoire shows about 1.6 million distinct CDR3 sequences, around 36% found once; its top ten account for roughly 12%. Each donor's blood draw was around 10 milliliters of peripheral blood. V dropped 4 bases and J dropped 7; count of bases not matched to a gene: 7. Germline loops: CDR1 LGHDT, CDR2 YNNKEL (reference sequence). CDR3 length equals 15 residues. The chain recombines TRBV3-1 with TRBJ2-2; the match to TRBD1 covers 9 bases. Sample: blood. This receptor was obtained from a woman aged 25 to 45 in good health. The CDR3 nucleotides read TGTGCCAGCAGCCCAAGGGACAGGGATCACGGGGAGCTGTTTTTT. Amino acids: CASSPRDRDHGELFF.